The clone carrying this TCR beta chain appeared once. Its antigen is unknown. This sample stems from a study of lymphopenia after photon versus proton radiotherapy. Study-level findings and limits: Post-nadir diversity loss with photons came from oligoclonal expansion, particularly CD8+ Temra cells. Relative stability marked proton patients; photon patients lost diversity and naive cells.

Some clones are missing from TCRdb's copy, which holds only in-frame ones; the method was immunoSEQ multiplex PCR. The data contain about 30,000 clones, 80% to 90% of them singletons. The sequencing used peripheral blood, collected from a patient treated with proton-based radiotherapy. The clonotype originates from a woman aged 55-69 years with cholangiocarcinoma. Some clones in this sample may be carry-over from other donors' samples.

The CDR3 coding sequence is TGTGCCAGCAGCTTCACAAGGGACGGCTACACCTTC. This sequence encodes CASSFTRDGYTF. The rearrangement links TRBV11-2 to TRBJ1-2; the D gene is possibly TRBD1 (5 bases). There are 12 residues in the CDR3. Germline-derived CDR1 and CDR2 are SGHAT and FQNNGV. V was shortened by 3 bases and J by 8 bases, with 10 bases between the two germline ends.